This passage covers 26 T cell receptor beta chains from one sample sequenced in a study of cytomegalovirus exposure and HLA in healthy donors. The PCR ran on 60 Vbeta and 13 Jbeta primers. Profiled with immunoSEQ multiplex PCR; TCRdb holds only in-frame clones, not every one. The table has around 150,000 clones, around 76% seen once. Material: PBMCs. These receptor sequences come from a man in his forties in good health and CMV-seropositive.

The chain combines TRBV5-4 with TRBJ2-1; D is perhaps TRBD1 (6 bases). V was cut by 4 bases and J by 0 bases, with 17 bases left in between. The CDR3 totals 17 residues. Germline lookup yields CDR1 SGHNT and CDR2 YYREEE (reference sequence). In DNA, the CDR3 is TGTGCCAGCAGCCCAATACCGGGACAAACCTCCTACAATGAGCAGTTCTTC. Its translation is CASSPIPGQTSYNEQFF.

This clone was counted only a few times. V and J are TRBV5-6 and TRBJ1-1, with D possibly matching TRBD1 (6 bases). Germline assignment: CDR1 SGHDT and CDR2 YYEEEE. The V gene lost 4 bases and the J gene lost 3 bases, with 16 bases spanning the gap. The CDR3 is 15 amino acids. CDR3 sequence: CASSDARGRDTEAFF. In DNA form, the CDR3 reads TGTGCCAGCAGCGATGCCAGGGGCCGGGACACTGAAGCTTTCTTT.

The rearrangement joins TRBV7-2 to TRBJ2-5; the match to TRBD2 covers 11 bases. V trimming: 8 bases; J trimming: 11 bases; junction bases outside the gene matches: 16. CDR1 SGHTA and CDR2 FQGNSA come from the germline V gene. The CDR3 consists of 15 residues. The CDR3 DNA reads TGTGCCAGCGGCTCCGGTAGCGGGGGGGTTAGGGAGCAGTACTTC. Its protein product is CASGSGSGGVREQYF.

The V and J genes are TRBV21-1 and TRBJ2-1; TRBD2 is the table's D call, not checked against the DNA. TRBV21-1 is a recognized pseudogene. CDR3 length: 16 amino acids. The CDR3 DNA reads TGTGCCAGCAGCAAAGTGCGACTAGAAATCTGCACTGAGCAGTTCTTC. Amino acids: CASSKVRLEICTEQFF.

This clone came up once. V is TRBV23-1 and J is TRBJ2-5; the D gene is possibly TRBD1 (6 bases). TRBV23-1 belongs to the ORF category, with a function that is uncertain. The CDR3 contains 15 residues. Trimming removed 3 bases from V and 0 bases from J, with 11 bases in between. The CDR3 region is CASSQSDRNQETQYF. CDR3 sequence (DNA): TGCGCCAGCAGTCAGTCTGACAGGAACCAAGAGACCCAGTACTTC.

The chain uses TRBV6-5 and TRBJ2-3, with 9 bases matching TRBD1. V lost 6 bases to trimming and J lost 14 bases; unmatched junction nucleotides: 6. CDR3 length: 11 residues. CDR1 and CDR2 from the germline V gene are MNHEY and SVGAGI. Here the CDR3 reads CASSPGTGWYF. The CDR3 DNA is TGTGCCAGCAGCCCCGGGACAGGGTGGTATTTT.

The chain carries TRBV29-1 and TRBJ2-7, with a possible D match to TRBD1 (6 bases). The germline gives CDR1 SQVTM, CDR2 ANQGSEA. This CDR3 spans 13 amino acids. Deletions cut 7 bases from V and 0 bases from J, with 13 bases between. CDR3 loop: CSGGQGNSYEQYF. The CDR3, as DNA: TGCAGCGGAGGTCAGGGGAACTCCTACGAGCAGTACTTC.

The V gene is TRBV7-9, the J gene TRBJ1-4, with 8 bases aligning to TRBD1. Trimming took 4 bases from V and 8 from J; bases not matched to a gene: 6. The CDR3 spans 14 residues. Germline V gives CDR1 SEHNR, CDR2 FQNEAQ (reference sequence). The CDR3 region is CASSSGQVWEKLFF. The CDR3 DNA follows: TGTGCCAGCAGCTCGGGACAGGTCTGGGAAAAACTGTTTTTT.

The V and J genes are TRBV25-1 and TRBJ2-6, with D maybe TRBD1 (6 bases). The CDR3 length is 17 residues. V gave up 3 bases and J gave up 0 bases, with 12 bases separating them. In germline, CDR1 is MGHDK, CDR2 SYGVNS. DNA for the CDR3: TGTGCCAGCAGTGACGACAGGCGGAGCTCTGGGGCCAACGTCCTGACTTTC. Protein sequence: CASSDDRRSSGANVLTF.

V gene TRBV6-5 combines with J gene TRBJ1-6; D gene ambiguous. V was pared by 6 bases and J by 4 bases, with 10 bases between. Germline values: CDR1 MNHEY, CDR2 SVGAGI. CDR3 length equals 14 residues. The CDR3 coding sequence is TGTGCCAGCAGGCGGCCCGGTTATAATTCACCCCTCCACTTT. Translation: CASRRPGYNSPLHF.

The CDR3 DNA follows: TGTGCCAGCAGTGAGCCGAGGACAGGCCGCACTTACAATGAGCAGTTCTTC. Its protein product is CASSEPRTGRTYNEQFF. The genes are TRBV6-1 and TRBJ2-1, with 7 bases that match TRBD1. The germline CDR1 and CDR2 sequences are MNHNS and SASEGT. CDR3 size: 17 residues. The trim removed 3 bases at V and 4 bases at J, leaving 12 bases unmatched.

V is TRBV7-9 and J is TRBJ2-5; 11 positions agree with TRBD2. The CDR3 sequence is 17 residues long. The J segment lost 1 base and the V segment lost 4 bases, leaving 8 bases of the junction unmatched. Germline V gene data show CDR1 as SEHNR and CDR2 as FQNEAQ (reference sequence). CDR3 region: CASSSQGGLAAQETQYF. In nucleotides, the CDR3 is TGTGCCAGCAGCTCCCAAGGGGGACTAGCGGCCCAAGAGACCCAGTACTTC.

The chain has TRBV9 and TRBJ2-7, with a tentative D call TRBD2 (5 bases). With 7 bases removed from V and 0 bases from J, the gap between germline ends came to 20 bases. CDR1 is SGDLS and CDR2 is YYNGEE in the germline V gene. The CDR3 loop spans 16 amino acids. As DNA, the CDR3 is TGTGCCAGCGTTACGGACCGGCAGGCGGGCTCCTACGAGCAGTACTTC. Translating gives CASVTDRQAGSYEQYF.

As DNA, the CDR3 is TGTGCCAGCAGACAGGGACCACTACGGGCACAGTACTTC. Protein sequence: CASRQGPLRAQYF. V is TRBV6-5 and J is TRBJ2-7; tentatively, D is TRBD1 (6 bases). CDR1 MNHEY and CDR2 SVGAGI come from the germline V gene. Trimming took 6 bases from V and 10 from J, leaving 19 bases between them. The CDR3 spans 13 residues.

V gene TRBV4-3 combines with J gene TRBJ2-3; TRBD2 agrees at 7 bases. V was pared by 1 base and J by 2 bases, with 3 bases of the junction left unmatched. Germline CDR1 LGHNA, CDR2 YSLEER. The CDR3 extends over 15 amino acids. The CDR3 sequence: CASSQGLAATDTQYF. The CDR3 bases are TGCGCCAGCAGCCAAGGCCTAGCGGCCACAGATACGCAGTATTTT.

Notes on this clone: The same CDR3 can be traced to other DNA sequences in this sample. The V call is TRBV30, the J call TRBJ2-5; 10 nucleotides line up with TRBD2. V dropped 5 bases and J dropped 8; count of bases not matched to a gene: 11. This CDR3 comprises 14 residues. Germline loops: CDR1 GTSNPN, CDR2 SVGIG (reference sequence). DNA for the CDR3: TGTGCCTGGGGACTCATAGCGGGGGGAGCTACCCAGTACTTC. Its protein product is CAWGLIAGGATQYF.

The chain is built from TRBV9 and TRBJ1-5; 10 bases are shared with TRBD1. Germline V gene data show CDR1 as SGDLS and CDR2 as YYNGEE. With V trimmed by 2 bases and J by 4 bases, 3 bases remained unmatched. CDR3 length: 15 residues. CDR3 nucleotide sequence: TGTGCCAGCAGCGTGGGGACAGGGGAAAATCAGCCCCAGCATTTT. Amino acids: CASSVGTGENQPQHF.

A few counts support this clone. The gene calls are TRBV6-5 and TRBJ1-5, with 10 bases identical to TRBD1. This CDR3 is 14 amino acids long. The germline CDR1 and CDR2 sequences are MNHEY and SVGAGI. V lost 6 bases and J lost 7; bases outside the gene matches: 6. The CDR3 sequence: CASRTGGAGQPQHF. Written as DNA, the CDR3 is TGTGCCAGCAGGACAGGGGGCGCAGGGCAGCCCCAGCATTTT.

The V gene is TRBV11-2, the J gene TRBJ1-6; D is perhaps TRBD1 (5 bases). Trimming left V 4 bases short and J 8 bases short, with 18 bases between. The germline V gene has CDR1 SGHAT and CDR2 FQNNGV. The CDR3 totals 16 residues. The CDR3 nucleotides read TGTGCCAGCAGCTCGGGGGTTGGGGTTCTCCATTCACCCCTCCACTTT. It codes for CASSSGVGVLHSPLHF.

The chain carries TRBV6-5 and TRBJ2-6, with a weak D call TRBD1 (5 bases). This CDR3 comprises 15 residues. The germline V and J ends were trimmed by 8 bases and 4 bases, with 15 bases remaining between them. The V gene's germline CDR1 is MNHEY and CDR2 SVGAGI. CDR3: CASRAPGAGANVLTF. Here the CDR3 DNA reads TGTGCCAGCCGTGCCCCTGGGGCCGGGGCCAACGTCCTGACTTTC.

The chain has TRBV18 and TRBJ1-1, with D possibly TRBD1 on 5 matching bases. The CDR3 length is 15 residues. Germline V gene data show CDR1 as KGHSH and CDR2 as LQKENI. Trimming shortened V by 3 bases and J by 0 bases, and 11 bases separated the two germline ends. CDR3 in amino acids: CASSPPRAMNTEAFF. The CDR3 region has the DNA TGTGCCAGCTCACCCCCCAGGGCAATGAACACTGAAGCTTTCTTT. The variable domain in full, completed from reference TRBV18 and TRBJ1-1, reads NAGVMQNPRHLVRRRGQEARLRCSPMKGHSHVYWYRQLPEEGLKFMVYLQKENIIDESGMPKERFSAEFPKEGPSILRIQQVVRGDSAAYFCASSPPRAMNTEAFFGQGTRLTVV.

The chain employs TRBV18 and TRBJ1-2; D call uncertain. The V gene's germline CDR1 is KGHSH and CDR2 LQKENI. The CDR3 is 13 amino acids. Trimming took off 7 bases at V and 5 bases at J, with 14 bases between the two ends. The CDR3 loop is CASYPAPGYGYTF. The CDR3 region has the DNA TGTGCCAGCTATCCAGCTCCGGGGTATGGCTACACCTTC.

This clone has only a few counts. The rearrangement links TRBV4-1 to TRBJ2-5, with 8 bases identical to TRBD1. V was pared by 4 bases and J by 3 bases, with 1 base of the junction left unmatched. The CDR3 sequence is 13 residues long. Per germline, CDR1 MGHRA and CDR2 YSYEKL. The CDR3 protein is CASSPQGEETQYF. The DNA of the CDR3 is TGCGCCAGCAGCCCACAGGGGGAAGAGACCCAGTACTTC.

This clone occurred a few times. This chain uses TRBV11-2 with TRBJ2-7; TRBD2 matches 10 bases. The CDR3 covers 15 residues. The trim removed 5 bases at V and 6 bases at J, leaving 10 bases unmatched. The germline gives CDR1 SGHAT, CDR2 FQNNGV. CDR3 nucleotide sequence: TGTGCCAGCAGCCCCGCGGCGGTAGCGGGGGGCGAGCAGTACTTC. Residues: CASSPAAVAGGEQYF.

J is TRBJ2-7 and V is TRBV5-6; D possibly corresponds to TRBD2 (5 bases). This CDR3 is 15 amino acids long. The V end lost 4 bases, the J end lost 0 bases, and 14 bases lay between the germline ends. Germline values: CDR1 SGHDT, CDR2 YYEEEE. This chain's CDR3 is CASSLDGLYSYEQYF. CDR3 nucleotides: TGTGCCAGCAGCCTGGACGGACTTTACTCCTACGAGCAGTACTTC.

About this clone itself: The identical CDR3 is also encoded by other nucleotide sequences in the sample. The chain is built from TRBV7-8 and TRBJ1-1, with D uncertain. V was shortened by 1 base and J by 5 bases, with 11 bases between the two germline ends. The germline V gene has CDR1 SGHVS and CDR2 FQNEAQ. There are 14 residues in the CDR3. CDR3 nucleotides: TGTGCCAGCAGCTTAGATCGGAGAGGAACTGAAGCTTTCTTT. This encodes CASSLDRRGTEAFF.